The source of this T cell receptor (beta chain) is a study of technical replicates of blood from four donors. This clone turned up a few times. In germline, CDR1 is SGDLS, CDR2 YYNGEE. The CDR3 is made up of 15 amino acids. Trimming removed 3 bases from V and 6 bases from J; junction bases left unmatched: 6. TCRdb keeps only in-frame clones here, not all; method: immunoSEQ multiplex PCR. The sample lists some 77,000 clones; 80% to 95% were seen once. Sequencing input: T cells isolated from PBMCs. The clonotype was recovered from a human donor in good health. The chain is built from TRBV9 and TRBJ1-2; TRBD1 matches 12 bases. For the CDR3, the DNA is TGTGCCAGCAGCGATACCGGGACAGGGGGCGATGGCTACACCTTC. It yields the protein CASSDTGTGGDGYTF.